The rows below give T cell receptor beta chains drawn from one sample of a study of CD8 T cells in Susac syndrome. TCRdb re-called the immunoSEQ multiplex PCR reads with MiXCR, one entry per CDR3 protein. The sample yields about 150,000 distinct CDR3 sequences, about 90% seen once. Sample: CD4+ T cells from PBMCs. The receptors come from a human donor in good health. CDR3s leave out the opening cysteine and the closing phenylalanine or tryptophan.

CDR3 protein	V gene	J gene
ASRITGHINEQF	TRBV5-1	TRBJ2-1
ASGSLRTSRRYGYT	TRBV11-2	TRBJ1-2
ASSFQGRQGGTEAF	TRBV5-1	TRBJ1-1
AIMPGPTYNEQF	TRBV10-3	TRBJ2-1
SAPPWGNEQF	TRBV20-1	TRBJ2-1
ASSLNDRGNTGELF	TRBV18	TRBJ2-2
SASTGGRVEQY	TRBV20-1	TRBJ2-7
ASSAAGTSTTGELF	TRBV5-4	TRBJ2-2
SASRDPSSYEQY	TRBV20-1	TRBJ2-7
ASNTLGRDTEAF	TRBV12-3/TRBV12-4	TRBJ1-1
SARGQAYEQY	TRBV20-1	TRBJ2-7
ASSYLELANGADTQY	TRBV6-2/TRBV6-3	TRBJ2-3